The 10 T cell receptor delta chains in this list originate from one sample, sequenced in a study of gamma-delta chains in newborns, infants, children. TCRdb repeated clone calling on the reads with CATT. In the table there are roughly 14,000 delta-chain clones, about 7% of which are singletons. Sequencing input: blood. Receptors originate from a child who was a newborn, infant or young child, either healthy, febrile or measles-vaccinated (not recorded which).

As for this clone: A read error may be the cause here, since a much bigger clone is one base away. The same CDR3 arises from other DNA sequences in this sample as well. The V and J genes are TRDV2 and TRDJ3, with 13 nucleotides matching TRDD3. CDR1 and CDR2 from the germline V gene are GEAIGNYY and EKD. This CDR3 has 19 amino acids. Here the CDR3 reads CACDKVLGDTRWDTRQMFF. For the CDR3, the DNA is TGTGCCTGCGACAAAGTACTGGGGGATACGCGGTGGGACACCCGACAGATGTTTTTC.

In the case of this clone: At one of its ends the junction is not consistent with the germline gene, which may arise from a read error. The chain couples TRDV2 to TRDJ3; 10 nucleotides agree with TRDD3. Germline CDR1 is GEAIGNYY and CDR2 is EKD. The CDR3 runs 20 residues. CDR3 residues: CACDPLYWGIRSCDTRQMFF. The CDR3 DNA reads TGTGCCTGTGACCCTCTATACTGGGGGATCCGCTCCTGTGACACCCGACAGATGTTTTTC.

In its sample, this clone was seen many times. V usage is TRDV2 and J usage is TRDJ3; 9 bases fit TRDD3. From germline, CDR1 is GEAIGNYY and CDR2 EKD. CDR3 length equals 19 residues. J gave up 1 base and V 3 bases, and 9 bases lay outside the gene matches. CDR3 sequence: CACDLIRGYASWDTRQMFF. The DNA for the CDR3 is TGTGCCTGTGACCTTATCCGGGGATACGCGTCCTGGGACACCCGACAGATGTTTTTC.

Note on this clone: A much bigger clone sits one base away, suggesting this may be a read error. Other DNA sequences in this specimen translate into the identical CDR3. The J gene is TRDJ3, the V gene TRDV2; 8 positions agree with TRDD3. This CDR3 region has 18 residues. Trimming cost V 1 base and J 0 bases; bases outside gene matches: 4. Germline-derived CDR1 and CDR2 are GEAIGNYY and EKD. CDR3 loop: CACDTGWGISWDTRQMFF. As DNA, the CDR3 is TGTGCCTGTGACACTGGGTGGGGGATCTCCTGGGACACCCGACAGATGTTTTTC.

This clone was recorded many times. This specimen includes other DNA sequences encoding the same CDR3. This rearrangement joins TRDV2 to TRDJ3; 8 bases are a match to TRDD3. Per germline, CDR1 GEAIGNYY and CDR2 EKD. V shed 1 base, J shed 1 base, and the junction held 5 bases outside the gene matches. CDR3 size: 18 residues. The CDR3 DNA follows: TGTGCCTGTGACACTGCTGGGGGACCATCCTGGGACACCCGACAGATGTTTTTC. Its protein product is CACDTAGGPSWDTRQMFF.

In its sample, this clone is medium-sized (0.01 to 0.1%). With only one base between it and a far larger clone, this is likely a read error. In DNA form, the CDR3 reads TGTGCCTGTGACCCCTGGGGGAGCTCCTGGGACACCCGACAGATGTTTTTC. This codes for CACDPWGSSWDTRQMFF. The chain links TRDV2 to TRDJ3, with 8 bases identical to TRDD3. Germline values: CDR1 GEAIGNYY, CDR2 EKD. V trimming: 3 bases; J trimming: 0 bases; junction bases outside the gene matches: 3. The CDR3 consists of 17 residues.

This sequence joins TRDV2 and TRDJ3, with 7 positions matching TRDD3. V lost 0 bases to trimming and J lost 2 bases; unmatched junction nucleotides: 9. The length of the CDR3 is 19 residues. Germline V CDR1 and CDR2: GEAIGNYY, EKD. CDR3 DNA: TGTGCCTGTGACACCGTATGGGGGAATACCCCCTGGGACACCCGACAGATGTTTTTC. It is translated as CACDTVWGNTPWDTRQMFF.

The chain has TRDV1 and TRDJ1, with D perhaps assigned TRDD2 or TRDD3 (7 bases each). Germline values: CDR1 TSWWSYY, CDR2 QGS. The CDR3 spans 21 residues. V dropped 3 bases and J dropped 3 bases, with 32 bases sitting between them. The CDR3 region has the DNA TGTGCTCTTGGGGATCAAACCTTCCTTCAGTACTGGGGTGCGTTGGCCGATAAACTCATCTTT. Translated: CALGDQTFLQYWGALADKLIF.

Regarding this clone: Translating this DNA gives a protein that differs at residue 10 from the TCRdb one, which belongs to a much larger clone; a read error is likely, and the protein shown is this translation. Within the sample, other DNA sequences also encode this same CDR3. The genes are TRDV2 and TRDJ3, with 8 bases lining up with TRDD3. The CDR3 contains 17 residues. Germline CDR1 GEAIGNYY, CDR2 EKD. The CDR3 loop is CACDSTGGSLDTRQMFF. CDR3 coding DNA: TGTGCCTGTGACAGTACTGGGGGCTCCTTGGACACCCGACAGATGTTTTTC.

In this sample, this clone turned up a few times. The identical CDR3 is also encoded by other nucleotide sequences in the sample. The gene calls are TRDV2 and TRDJ1; 11 nucleotides align to TRDD3. Germline values: CDR1 GEAIGNYY, CDR2 EKD. CDR3 length equals 15 residues. After removal of 3 bases from V and 2 bases from J, the junction contained 4 bases not matched to a gene. Here the CDR3 DNA reads TGTGCCTGTGACTACTGGGGGATAAGGACCGATAAACTCATCTTT. Encoded protein: CACDYWGIRTDKLIF.